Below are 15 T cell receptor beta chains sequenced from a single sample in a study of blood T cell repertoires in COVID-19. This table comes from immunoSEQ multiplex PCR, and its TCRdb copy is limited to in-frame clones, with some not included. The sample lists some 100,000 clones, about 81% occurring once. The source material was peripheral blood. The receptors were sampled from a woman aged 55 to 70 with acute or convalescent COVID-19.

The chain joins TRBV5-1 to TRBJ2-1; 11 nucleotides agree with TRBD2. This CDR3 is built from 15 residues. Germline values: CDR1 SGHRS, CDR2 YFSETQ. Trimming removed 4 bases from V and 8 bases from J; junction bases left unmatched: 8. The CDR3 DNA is TGCGCCAGCAGCATTAGCGGGGGGGCCGTTGATGAGCAGTTCTTC. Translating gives CASSISGGAVDEQFF. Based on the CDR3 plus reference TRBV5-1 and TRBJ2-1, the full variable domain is KAGVTQTPRYLIKTRGQQVTLSCSPISGHRSVSWYQQTPGQGLQFLFEYFSETQRNKGNFPGRFSGRQFSNSRSEMNVSTLELGDSALYLCASSISGGAVDEQFFGPGTRLTVL.

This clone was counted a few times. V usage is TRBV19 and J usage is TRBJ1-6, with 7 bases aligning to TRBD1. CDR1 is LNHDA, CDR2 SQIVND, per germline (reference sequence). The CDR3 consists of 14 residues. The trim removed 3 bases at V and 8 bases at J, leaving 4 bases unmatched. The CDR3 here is CASSIRGPDSPLHF. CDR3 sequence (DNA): TGTGCCAGTAGTATTAGGGGGCCAGATTCACCCCTCCACTTT.

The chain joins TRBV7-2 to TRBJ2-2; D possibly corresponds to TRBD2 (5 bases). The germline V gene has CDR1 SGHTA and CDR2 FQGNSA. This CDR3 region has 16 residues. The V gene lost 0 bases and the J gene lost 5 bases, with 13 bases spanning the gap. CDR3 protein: CASSLAAGRGTGELFF. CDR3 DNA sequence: TGTGCCAGCAGCTTAGCGGCAGGCCGCGGGACCGGGGAGCTGTTTTTT.

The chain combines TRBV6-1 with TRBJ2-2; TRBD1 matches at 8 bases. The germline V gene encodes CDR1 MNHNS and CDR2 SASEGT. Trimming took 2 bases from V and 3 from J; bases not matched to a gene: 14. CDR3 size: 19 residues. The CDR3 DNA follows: TGTGCCAGCAGTGAACTCGTGACAGGGGCCTTTGCGGACACCGGGGAGCTGTTTTTT. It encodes CASSELVTGAFADTGELFF.

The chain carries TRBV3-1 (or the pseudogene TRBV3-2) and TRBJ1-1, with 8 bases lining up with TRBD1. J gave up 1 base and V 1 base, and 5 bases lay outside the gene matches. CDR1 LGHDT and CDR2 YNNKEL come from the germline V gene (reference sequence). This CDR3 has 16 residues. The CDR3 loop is CASSQVSGGPNTEAFF. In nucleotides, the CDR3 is TGTGCCAGCAGCCAAGTTTCAGGGGGCCCGAACACTGAAGCTTTCTTT.

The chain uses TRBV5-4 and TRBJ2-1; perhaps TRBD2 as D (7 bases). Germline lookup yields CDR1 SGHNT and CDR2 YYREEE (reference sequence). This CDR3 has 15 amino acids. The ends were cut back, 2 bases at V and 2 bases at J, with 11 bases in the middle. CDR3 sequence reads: CASSFSGGPYNEQFF. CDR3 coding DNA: TGTGCCAGCAGCTTTTCGGGGGGCCCCTACAATGAGCAGTTCTTC.

CDR3 region: CASSPTSGGARFTDTQYF. Here the CDR3 DNA reads TGCGCCAGCAGCCCGACTAGCGGGGGGGCGAGATTCACAGATACGCAGTATTTT. The chain uses TRBV5-1 and TRBJ2-3; 14 bases match TRBD2. The CDR3 consists of 18 residues. J gave up 2 bases and V 4 bases, and 9 bases lay outside the gene matches. Germline CDR1 is SGHRS and CDR2 is YFSETQ.

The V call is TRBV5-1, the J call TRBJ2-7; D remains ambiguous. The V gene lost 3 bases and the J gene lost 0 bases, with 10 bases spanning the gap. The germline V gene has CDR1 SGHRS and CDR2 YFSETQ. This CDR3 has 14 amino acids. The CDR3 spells CASSYDSSSYEQYF. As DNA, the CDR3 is TGCGCCAGCAGCTACGACTCGAGCTCCTACGAGCAGTACTTC.

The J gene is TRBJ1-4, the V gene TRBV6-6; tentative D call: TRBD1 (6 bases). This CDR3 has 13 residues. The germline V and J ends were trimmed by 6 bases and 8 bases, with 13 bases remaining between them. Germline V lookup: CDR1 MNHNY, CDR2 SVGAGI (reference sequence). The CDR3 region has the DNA TGTGCCAGCAGACCACAGGGTAGGGAAAAACTGTTTTTT. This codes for CASRPQGREKLFF.

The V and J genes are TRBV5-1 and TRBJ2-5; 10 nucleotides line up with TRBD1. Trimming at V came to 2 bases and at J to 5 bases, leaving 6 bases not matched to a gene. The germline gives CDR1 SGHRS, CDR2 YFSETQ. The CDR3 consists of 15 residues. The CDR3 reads CASSLGTGDMETQYF. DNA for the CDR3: TGCGCCAGCAGCTTAGGGACAGGGGACATGGAGACCCAGTACTTC.

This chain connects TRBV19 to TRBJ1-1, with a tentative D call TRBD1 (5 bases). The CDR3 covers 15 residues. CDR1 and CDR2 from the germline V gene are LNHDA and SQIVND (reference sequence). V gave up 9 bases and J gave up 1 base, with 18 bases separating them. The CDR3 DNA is TGTGCCAGCCCGAATAGTAGAAGGGGGAACACTGAAGCTTTCTTT. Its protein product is CASPNSRRGNTEAFF.

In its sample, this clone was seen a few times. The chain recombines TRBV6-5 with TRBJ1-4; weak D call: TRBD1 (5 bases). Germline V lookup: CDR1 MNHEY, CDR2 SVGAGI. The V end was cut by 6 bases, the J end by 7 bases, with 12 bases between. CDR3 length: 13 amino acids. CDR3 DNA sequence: TGTGCCAGCAGGTACGGGGGAGGTGAAAAACTGTTTTTT. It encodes CASRYGGGEKLFF.

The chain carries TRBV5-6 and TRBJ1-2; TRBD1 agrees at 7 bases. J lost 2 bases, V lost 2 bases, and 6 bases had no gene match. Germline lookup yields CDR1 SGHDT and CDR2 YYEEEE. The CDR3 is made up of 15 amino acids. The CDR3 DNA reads TGTGCCAGCAGCTTATTCGACAGGGAGAACTATGGCTACACCTTC. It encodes CASSLFDRENYGYTF.

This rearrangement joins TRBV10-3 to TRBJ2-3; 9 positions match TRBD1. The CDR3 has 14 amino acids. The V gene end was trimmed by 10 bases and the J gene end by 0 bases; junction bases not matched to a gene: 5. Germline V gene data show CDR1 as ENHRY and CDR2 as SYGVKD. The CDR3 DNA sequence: TGTGCCACCCTCGGACAGGGGAGCACAGATACGCAGTATTTT. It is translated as CATLGQGSTDTQYF.

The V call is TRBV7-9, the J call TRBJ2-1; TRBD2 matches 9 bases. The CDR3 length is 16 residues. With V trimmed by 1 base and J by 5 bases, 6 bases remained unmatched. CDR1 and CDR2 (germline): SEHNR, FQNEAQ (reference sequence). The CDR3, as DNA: TGTGCCAGCAGCTTAGGTATAGCGGGGGCCGACAATGAGCAGTTCTTC. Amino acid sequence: CASSLGIAGADNEQFF.